These T cell receptor beta chains were read from a single sample in a study of CD8+ T cells in alopecia areata. Sequencing was performed with immunoSEQ multiplex PCR; in TCRdb, only in-frame clones are kept and a portion is missing. The sample lists some 220,000 clones, about 58% occurring once. Sequenced material: CD4+ T cells sorted from blood, taken at week 4, from a patient treated with tofacitinib. All receptors derive from a human donor with alopecia areata. Both conserved end residues are part of each CDR3. The D gene is left open where the match is weak. Size values are once, few and many counts, or a class for expanded clones, and some rows have none.

v_gene	d_gene	abundance	j_gene	CDR3nt	CDR3aa
TRBV14	TRBD1	few	TRBJ1-1	TGTGCCAGCAGCCAACGGACAGGGACCATGAACACTGAAGCTTTCTTT	CASSQRTGTMNTEAFF
TRBV19	-	-	TRBJ2-3	TGTGCCAGTGAGAGGGACGGCACAGATACGCAGTATTTT	CASERDGTDTQYF
TRBV29-1	-	-	TRBJ2-2	TGCAGCGTTGGTACAGCCCGGCCCGGGGAGCTGTTTTTT	CSVGTARPGELFF
TRBV11-2	-	few	TRBJ2-1	TGTGCCAGCAGCTTAGATATGGCTCCGGGGGACAATGAGCAGTTCTTC	CASSLDMAPGDNEQFF
TRBV5-1	TRBD2	-	TRBJ2-1	TGCGCCAGCAGCCCCTTAGGACTAGCGGGGGGCGAAAGCTCCTACAATGAGCAGTTCTTC	CASSPLGLAGGESSYNEQFF
TRBV30	TRBD1	-	TRBJ1-2	TGTGCCTGGAAGGGAGACAGGGGTGCTAACTATGGCTACACCTTC	CAWKGDRGANYGYTF
TRBV2	-	-	TRBJ2-5	TGTGCCAGCAGTGAGGCGGGACGGAGCCAAGAGACCCAGTACTTC	CASSEAGRSQETQYF
TRBV18	-	-	TRBJ1-2	TGTGCCAGCTCACAGACAGCCTCCTATGGCTACACCTTC	CASSQTASYGYTF
TRBV2	TRBD1	-	TRBJ1-1	TGTGCCAGTAGGGGACAGGGTGGAGACCGGACTGAAGCTTTCTTT	CASRGQGGDRTEAFF
TRBV6-5	-	-	TRBJ1-1	TGTGCCAGCAGTGATCCGGGACAGAACACTGAAGCTTTCTTT	CASSDPGQNTEAFF
TRBV7-2	TRBD1	-	TRBJ2-7	TGTGCCAGCAGCTCCTGGACAGGGGCCTACGAGCAGTACTTC	CASSSWTGAYEQYF
TRBV6-5	TRBD1	-	TRBJ1-1	TGTGCCAGCAGTTCCTCCGGGACAGTGATGAACACTGAAGCTTTCTTT	CASSSSGTVMNTEAFF
TRBV27	TRBD1	once	TRBJ2-5	TGTGCCAGCAGCCGACAGGGTTTAGAGACCCAGTACTTC	CASSRQGLETQYF
TRBV6-5	TRBD1	few	TRBJ2-7	TGTGCCAGCAGTTCCAACGTGGACAGGTCTTACGAGCAGTACTTC	CASSSNVDRSYEQYF
TRBV29-1	-	-	TRBJ1-2	TGCAGCGTTGCATGGAGTAACTATGGCTACACCTTC	CSVAWSNYGYTF
TRBV6-6	TRBD2	few	TRBJ2-5	TGTGCCAGCAGTTACCTTAGCGGGGGGGCAGAGACCCAGTACTTC	CASSYLSGGAETQYF
TRBV5-1	-	few	TRBJ2-3	TGCGCCAGCAGCTCCCTAACACGGGGTTCCACAGATACGCAGTATTTT	CASSSLTRGSTDTQYF
TRBV29-1	-	-	TRBJ2-1	TGCAGCGTTAGACTTGACAATGAGCAGTTCTTC	CSVRLDNEQFF
TRBV7-2	TRBD2	-	TRBJ2-7	TGTGCCAGCAGCTTAAACGGGGGGTTAACCTACGAGCAGTACTTC	CASSLNGGLTYEQYF
TRBV25-1	TRBD1	-	TRBJ1-1	TGTGCCAGCAGTCCCAAGACAGGGGGCAAGAACACTGAAGCTTTCTTT	CASSPKTGGKNTEAFF
TRBV30	-	-	TRBJ1-2	TGTGCCTGGCTTACAGGTATCAATGGCTACACCTTC	CAWLTGINGYTF
TRBV9	TRBD2	-	TRBJ2-6	TGTGCCAGCAGCGTAGGACTAGCGGGGGGTGCTGGGGCCAACGTCCTGACTTTC	CASSVGLAGGAGANVLTF
TRBV11-2	-	-	TRBJ2-7	TGTGCCAGCAGCTTAGCAGGTGGAGAGCAGTACTTC	CASSLAGGEQYF
TRBV5-1	TRBD2	few	TRBJ2-5	TGCGCCAGTACCCCTGTAGCGGGGGCCGGTGAGACCCAGTACTTC	CASTPVAGAGETQYF
TRBV28	-	-	TRBJ2-7	TGTGCCAGCAGCGAGGGGACTGGGTACGAGCAGTACTTC	CASSEGTGYEQYF
TRBV5-1	-	-	TRBJ1-4	TGCGCCAGCAGCTTTGGGGAGGATGGTGAAAAACTGTTTTTT	CASSFGEDGEKLFF
TRBV20-1	-	once	TRBJ1-2	TGCAGTGCTAGAGCCGATTATGGCTACACCTTC	CSARADYGYTF
TRBV5-1	-	-	TRBJ2-3	TGCGCCAGCAACCGGGGGATCGGCACAGATACGCAGTATTTT	CASNRGIGTDTQYF
TRBV9	TRBD1	-	TRBJ1-2	TGTGCCAGCAGCGTAGCAGGGGGGGACTATGGCTACACCTTC	CASSVAGGDYGYTF
TRBV6-1	-	few	TRBJ2-1	TGTGCCAGCAGTTTTGCGGGGAGCTCCTACAATGAGCAGTTCTTC	CASSFAGSSYNEQFF